This TCR beta chain originates from a study of early T cells in non-severe SARS-CoV-2 infection. The wider study: The study sequenced bulk RNA from unsorted whole blood, with chains unpaired.

Individual cDNA molecules received unique molecular identifiers. TCRdb ran MiXCR on the 5' RACE reads and lists one entry per CDR3 protein. The table records over 85,000 distinct CDR3 sequences, about an eighth of them present only once. Trimming pared 2 bases from V and 4 bases from J, leaving 9 bases between. Looked up from germline, CDR1 is DFQATT and CDR2 is SNEGSKA (reference sequence). This CDR3 region has 12 residues. The study, taken as a whole, reports: The study's VDJdb matching favored anti-spike CD8 responses and missed private and CD4 specificities.

To note about this clonotype: Its antigen is undetermined.

The sequenced material came from whole blood. This receptor was identified in an adult who was a healthcare worker with PCR-confirmed SARS-CoV-2 infection or an uninfected control (not recorded which). This chain joins TRBV20-1 and TRBJ2-7; D remains ambiguous. The CDR3 nucleotides read TGCAGTGCTAGACAAGGCGAGTACGAGCAGTACTTC. Translated, it gives CSARQGEYEQYF.